This T cell receptor beta chain was captured in a study of OX40 agonist ivuxolimab in advanced cancers. Study overall: Patients were given ivuxolimab, an antibody that agonizes OX40 (CD134).

This clone was counted only a few times. What it recognizes is unknown. Overall study results and limits: With doses of 0.1 to 3.0 mg/kg, CD4+ and CD8+ blood T cells had undergone clonal expansion by week 6. The mean number of expanded clones was higher in CD8+ T cells than in CD4+.

Sequencing used immunoSEQ multiplex PCR; TCRdb keeps in-frame clones, though not all of them. The sample holds 45,000 to 65,000 clones; 75% to 90% are singletons and the top ten take about 14%. This CDR3 contains 15 residues. The germline CDR1 and CDR2 sequences are MNHEY and SVGAGI. With 2 bases clipped from V and 6 bases from J, the junction kept 6 bases outside the gene matches. The specimen comprised CD4+ or CD8+ T cells sorted from blood, sampled in a trial of the OX40 agonist ivuxolimab. The gene calls are TRBV6-5 and TRBJ2-1; TRBD2 matches at 8 bases. The origin of this receptor is an adult with an advanced solid tumor such as melanoma, head and neck, liver or kidney cancer. The DNA of the CDR3 is TGTGCCAGCAGTTACGGGACCGCGGGGGGCAATGAGCAGTTCTTC. Its translation: CASSYGTAGGNEQFF.